A selection of T cell receptor beta chains follows, all from one sample in a study of blood T cell repertoires in COVID-19. Some clones are missing from TCRdb's copy, which holds only in-frame ones; the method was immunoSEQ multiplex PCR. The data contain about 220,000 clones, roughly 80% of them singletons. The sequenced material came from peripheral blood. These receptors were taken from a woman aged 55-69 years who had recovered from COVID-19. CDR3s leave out the opening cysteine and the closing phenylalanine or tryptophan.

V gene	J gene	CDR3 protein
TRBV6-5	TRBJ1-2	ASKRGAGMNGYT
TRBV24-1	TRBJ2-1	ATSEGGQYNEQF
TRBV4-1	TRBJ1-2	ATQGIGKNYGYT
TRBV11-2	TRBJ2-2	ASTPPGRGNTGELF
TRBV19	TRBJ2-1	ASSGTGFKETQF
TRBV6-5	TRBJ1-1	ASSYSQGLTNTEAF
TRBV11-2	TRBJ2-5	ASSLAGGREETQY
TRBV5-4	TRBJ2-5	ASSLSRLGDETQY
TRBV7-8	TRBJ1-1	ASSLVRVVSTEAF
TRBV7-9	TRBJ1-2	ASSLGHLYGYT
TRBV5-8	TRBJ2-4	ASSFDRELAKNIQY
TRBV5-8	TRBJ2-7	ASSGGQSYEQY
TRBV6-1	TRBJ1-5	ASSEGQGAGQPQH
TRBV9	TRBJ2-1	ASSVAFGSGGPTDEQF
TRBV2	TRBJ2-1	ATPTLAGSYNEQF
TRBV7-9	TRBJ2-7	ASSLASTSYEQY
TRBV2	TRBJ2-2	ASSHDRGLTGELF
TRBV27	TRBJ1-5	ASSRYRSNQPQH
TRBV30	TRBJ1-5	AWSLDRDLNSNQPQH
TRBV5-4	TRBJ2-3	ASLPRGAGLTDTQY
TRBV7-6	TRBJ2-7	ASSPSTSGGVHEQY
TRBV7-2	TRBJ1-5	ASSLAGRQNQPQH
TRBV30	TRBJ1-1	AWSPWRGGVTEAF
TRBV5-5	TRBJ2-2	ASSLVLAGTGELF
TRBV20-1	TRBJ1-5	SASSGDNQPQH
TRBV19	TRBJ2-3	ASTNLNPAGDTDTQY
TRBV14	TRBJ2-1	ASSVIAGSYNEQF
TRBV7-9	TRBJ1-2	ALGGRGHGYT
TRBV18	TRBJ1-2	ASSPGDYGYT
TRBV4-1	TRBJ1-2	ASSQRQTGDYGYT
TRBV29-1	TRBJ2-2	SINTGTSGVTGELF
TRBV5-4	TRBJ2-3	ASSLVGGDTQY
TRBV2	TRBJ1-5	ASSDVWTGDQPQH
TRBV29-1	TRBJ1-1	SVKNTEAF
TRBV5-1	TRBJ2-1	ASSFFSLGGSSYNEQF
TRBV27	TRBJ2-1	ASTIRRGSYNEQF
TRBV30	TRBJ2-1	AWSVGGTGVREQF
TRBV4-2	TRBJ1-1	ASSQEWTIRTEAF
TRBV5-1	TRBJ2-5	ASSSDSFAETQY
TRBV9	TRBJ2-1	ASSVRGENEQF
TRBV5-6	TRBJ1-2	ASSLQGINYGYT
TRBV4-2	TRBJ1-3	ASSQQKGPPGNTIY
TRBV2	TRBJ2-1	ASTRGSYNEQF
TRBV5-4	TRBJ2-1	ASSRGLAGKKGEQF
TRBV30	TRBJ1-2	AWSALGEGYT
TRBV10-3	TRBJ1-1	AISVRQVSEAF
TRBV9	TRBJ1-2	ASSVSPRPNYGYT
TRBV27	TRBJ2-1	ASSTVTSGNEQF